This entry describes one TCR beta chain. No antigen is known for it. Repertoires were generated with immunoSEQ multiplex PCR, while TCRdb's copy carries only in-frame clones and drops some. Of about 17,000 clones listed, around 82% are singletons. These data come from a study of early stage breast cancer tumors. Study results and limitations: Tumor and normal breast were distinguished via blood comparison in about 90% of the 16 patients. Compared with adjacent normal breast tissue, tumors showed roughly 2.5-fold greater T cell density and higher clonality.

This CDR3 contains 14 residues. Germline V gene data show CDR1 as SNHLY and CDR2 as FYNNEI. V dropped 7 bases and J dropped 4 bases, with 16 bases sitting between them. The chain recombines TRBV2 with TRBJ1-2; D remains unclear. Input material: blood. The clonotype comes from a person aged 65 to 79 with breast cancer. CDR3 DNA: TGTGCCAGCACCATCCCGGGAGAGATCTATGGCTACACCTTC. Its translation: CASTIPGEIYGYTF. Together with reference TRBV2 and TRBJ1-2, the CDR3 gives the full variable domain: EPEVTQTPSHQVTQMGQEVILRCVPISNHLYFYWYRQILGQKVEFLVSFYNNEISEKSEIFDDQFSVERPDGSNFTLKIRSTKLEDSAMYFCASTIPGEIYGYTFGSGTRLTVV.